Listed here are 27 T cell receptor beta chains from one sample, sequenced in a study of T cell responses to AZD1222 COVID-19 vaccine. The table came from immunoSEQ multiplex PCR; TCRdb's copy has only in-frame clones and leaves some out. The sample carries approximately 110,000 clones, approximately 85% recorded once. The source material was peripheral blood, sampled on day 0 of AZD1222 vaccination. The receptor source for this set is an adult in good health.

V gene TRBV9 combines with J gene TRBJ1-2; D gene ambiguous. This CDR3 contains 14 residues. With 1 base removed from V and 4 bases from J, the gap between germline ends came to 11 bases. Germline V lookup: CDR1 SGDLS, CDR2 YYNGEE. Here the CDR3 DNA reads TGTGCCAGCAGCGTATCGGGCAGTGCCTATGGCTACACCTTC. It specifies CASSVSGSAYGYTF.

This clone occurred once. The chain recombines TRBV28 with TRBJ2-7; no clear D. Trimming took off 7 bases at V and 0 bases at J, with 10 bases between the two ends. The length of the CDR3 is 13 residues. Germline CDR1 MDHEN, CDR2 SYDVKM. The CDR3 sequence is CASTLTGSYEQYF. CDR3 bases: TGTGCCAGCACGCTTACGGGCTCCTACGAGCAGTACTTC.

The chain is built from TRBV7-2 and TRBJ2-3, with TRBD2 matching over 10 bases. J gave up 3 bases and V 5 bases, and 11 bases lay outside the gene matches. Germline CDR1 is SGHTA and CDR2 is FQGNSA. There are 17 residues in the CDR3. This CDR3 reads CASSMSSGGSVTDTQYF. CDR3 coding DNA: TGTGCCAGCAGCATGTCTAGCGGGGGTTCCGTTACAGATACGCAGTATTTT.

This clone was counted a few times. This CDR3 is CAWSGTPLKPLHF. For the CDR3, the DNA is TGTGCCTGGAGTGGGACACCTCTGAAACCCCTCCACTTT. The rearrangement joins TRBV30 to TRBJ1-6; D perhaps matches TRBD1 (5 bases). The V end lost 1 base, the J end lost 12 bases, and 13 bases lay between the germline ends. CDR3 length: 13 residues. Looked up from germline, CDR1 is GTSNPN and CDR2 is SVGIG (reference sequence).

V usage is TRBV19 and J usage is TRBJ1-2; 11 bases align to TRBD1. Germline V gene data show CDR1 as LNHDA and CDR2 as SQIVND (reference sequence). The CDR3 has 14 residues. V lost 8 bases, J lost 5 bases, and 7 bases stayed unmatched. CDR3 sequence (DNA): TGTGCCAGTCACGGGGGACAGGGGGGGTATGGCTACACCTTC. Protein sequence: CASHGGQGGYGYTF.

The V and J genes are TRBV3-1 (or the pseudogene TRBV3-2) and TRBJ2-4; TRBD1 matches at 8 bases. The germline V gene has CDR1 LGHDT and CDR2 YNNKEL (reference sequence). With V trimmed by 0 bases and J by 6 bases, 4 bases remained unmatched. CDR3 length: 15 residues. The CDR3 spells CASSQDQGAGNIQYF. Here the CDR3 DNA reads TGTGCCAGCAGCCAAGATCAGGGGGCGGGAAACATTCAGTACTTC.

This clone was seen just once. The J gene is TRBJ1-6, the V gene TRBV12-5; D uncertain. V was clipped by 6 bases and J by 9 bases, with 15 bases between them. The length of the CDR3 is 14 residues. Germline values: CDR1 LGHNT, CDR2 FRNRAP. CDR3 DNA sequence: TGTGCTAGTGGGGCAGGCGGAGGGAGTTCACCCCTCCACTTT. Translated: CASGAGGGSSPLHF.

V is TRBV11-2 and J is TRBJ1-1, with D hard to call. V lost 0 bases, J lost 12 bases, and 8 bases lay in between. The CDR3 loop spans 11 amino acids. Germline values: CDR1 SGHAT, CDR2 FQNNGV. CDR3 coding DNA: TGTGCCAGCAGCTTAGACAGGCTGACTTTCTTT. Translating gives CASSLDRLTFF.

J is TRBJ2-2 and V is TRBV9; 11 bases match TRBD1. V gave up 3 bases and J gave up 4 bases; unmatched junction bases: 5. The germline CDR1 and CDR2 sequences are SGDLS and YYNGEE. This CDR3 is 16 amino acids long. The CDR3, as DNA: TGTGCCAGCAGCGCTAGGGGACAGGGGGGCACCGGGGAGCTGTTTTTT. Translated: CASSARGQGGTGELFF.

This clone was observed once. V and J are TRBV18 and TRBJ1-2, with no clear D. The germline CDR1 and CDR2 sequences are KGHSH and LQKENI. This CDR3 is 15 amino acids long. V lost 3 bases to trimming and J lost 4 bases, with 15 bases between them. The CDR3 DNA reads TGTGCCAGCTCACCTACGGCGGAACCCAGCTATGGCTACACCTTC. Amino acids: CASSPTAEPSYGYTF.

This clone was seen just once. The chain employs TRBV7-8 and TRBJ2-3; D remains ambiguous. V lost 1 base to trimming and J lost 7 bases, with 12 bases between them. This CDR3 spans 14 amino acids. From germline, CDR1 is SGHVS and CDR2 FQNEAQ. The CDR3 nucleotides are TGTGCCAGCAGCTTAGACTATATCTCAAATACGCAGTATTTT. Residues: CASSLDYISNTQYF.

This chain joins TRBV7-2 and TRBJ1-6; D is possibly TRBD1 (5 bases). The CDR3 covers 17 residues. V lost 1 base and J lost 2, with 12 bases in between. Looked up from germline, CDR1 is SGHTA and CDR2 is FQGNSA. The CDR3 sequence: CASSLGGSKAYNSPLHF. CDR3 nucleotide sequence: TGTGCCAGCAGCTTAGGGGGGTCTAAAGCCTATAATTCACCCCTCCACTTT.

This clone showed up just a few times. This chain connects TRBV29-1 to TRBJ2-1; either TRBD1 or TRBD2 may fit D (5 bases each). Germline CDR1 SQVTM, CDR2 ANQGSEA. Trimming took off 7 bases at V and 8 bases at J, with 9 bases between the two ends. The CDR3 is made up of 10 amino acids. The CDR3 loop is CSGGGDEQFF. The CDR3 DNA sequence: TGCAGCGGTGGGGGAGATGAGCAGTTCTTC.

This clone is termed medium-sized (0.01 to 0.1%). CDR3 sequence reads: CASSRGLAGGIRYF. CDR3 coding DNA: TGTGCCAGCAGCCGTGGACTAGCGGGGGGCATACGGTACTTC. The J gene is TRBJ2-7, the V gene TRBV14; 14 bases are shared with TRBD2. Germline assignment: CDR1 SGHDN and CDR2 FVKESK. With 4 bases clipped from V and 12 bases from J, the junction kept 8 bases outside the gene matches. The CDR3 is 14 amino acids.

This chain connects TRBV5-6 to TRBJ1-1; D is undetermined. Germline V gene lookup returns CDR1 SGHDT and CDR2 YYEEEE. CDR3 size: 12 residues. Trimming pared 0 bases from V and 11 bases from J, leaving 11 bases between. The CDR3 loop reads CASSLDARSAFF. CDR3 nucleotide sequence: TGTGCCAGCAGCTTGGATGCGAGATCGGCTTTCTTT.

The chain uses TRBV24-1 and TRBJ1-2; D not certain. V gave up 3 bases and J gave up 4 bases, with 11 bases separating them. Germline-derived CDR1 and CDR2 are KGHDR and SFDVKD. CDR3 size: 14 residues. The CDR3 nucleotides read TGTGCCACCAGTGATGGTGCGGTAAGCTATGGCTACACCTTC. Its protein is CATSDGAVSYGYTF.

CDR3 sequence: CASSLRQGLDQPQHF. The CDR3 DNA reads TGTGCCAGCAGCTTGCGACAGGGCCTTGATCAGCCCCAGCATTTT. This chain joins TRBV5-6 and TRBJ1-5, with 7 bases lining up with TRBD1. The ends lost 1 base at V and 5 bases at J; junction bases unmatched: 6. CDR3 length: 15 amino acids. Germline V gene data show CDR1 as SGHDT and CDR2 as YYEEEE.

This clone was seen once. The chain couples TRBV25-1 to TRBJ2-7, with D unclear. The germline V gene has CDR1 MGHDK and CDR2 SYGVNS. The CDR3 covers 14 residues. V was cut by 1 base and J by 7 bases, with 14 bases left in between. Here the CDR3 DNA reads TGTGCCAGCAGTGAATCTTCCGGCCTTTCAGAGCAGTACTTC. Protein product: CASSESSGLSEQYF.

This sequence joins TRBV5-1 and TRBJ1-6; D gene uncertain. The CDR3 loop spans 17 amino acids. Trimming removed 2 bases from V and 0 bases from J, with 12 bases in between. Germline V lookup: CDR1 SGHRS, CDR2 YFSETQ. The CDR3 region is CASSLSTPSSYNSPLHF. CDR3 DNA sequence: TGCGCCAGCAGCTTATCTACCCCGAGCTCCTATAATTCACCCCTCCACTTT.

V usage is TRBV24-1 and J usage is TRBJ2-1; D is unresolved. CDR1 KGHDR and CDR2 SFDVKD come from the germline V gene. The CDR3 spans 13 residues. Trimming cost V 4 bases and J 6 bases, with 9 bases left between them. CDR3 bases: TGTGCCACCAGTGACGAGACCTGCAATGAGCAGTTCTTC. Translating it yields CATSDETCNEQFF.

CDR3 bases: TGTGCCAGCAGCGCCCCGCGTTGGGGAGGGTTCAATGAGCAGTTCTTC. Amino acids: CASSAPRWGGFNEQFF. The rearrangement links TRBV9 to TRBJ2-1; 7 bases align to TRBD2. V shed 3 bases and J 6 bases; nucleotides not matched to a gene: 12. The CDR3 covers 16 residues. Looked up from germline, CDR1 is SGDLS and CDR2 is YYNGEE.

The chain employs TRBV19 and TRBJ1-5; no clear D gene. The CDR3 spans 15 residues. From germline, CDR1 is LNHDA and CDR2 SQIVND (reference sequence). The V end lost 3 bases, the J end lost 1 base, and 10 bases lay between the germline ends. The CDR3 here is CASSIGQASNQPQHF. CDR3 bases: TGTGCCAGTAGTATTGGCCAGGCCAGCAATCAGCCCCAGCATTTT.

This clone was detected only once. The rearrangement uses TRBV6-2 or TRBV6-3 and TRBJ1-2; TRBD1 aligns across 7 bases. Trimming at V came to 6 bases and at J to 8 bases, leaving 9 bases not matched to a gene. The CDR3 spans 13 residues. Per the germline V gene, CDR1 is MNHEY and CDR2 is SVGEGT. CDR3 sequence: CASSHPQGRGYTF. The CDR3, as DNA: TGTGCCAGCAGCCACCCACAGGGGCGAGGCTACACCTTC.

The chain has TRBV7-2 and TRBJ1-5; 8 positions match TRBD1. Germline assignment: CDR1 SGHTA and CDR2 FQGNSA. With 3 bases clipped from V and 9 bases from J, the junction kept 7 bases outside the gene matches. This CDR3 region has 14 residues. CDR3 coding DNA: TGTGCCAGCAGCTTCACGGACAGGGACCGGCCCCAGCATTTT. This encodes CASSFTDRDRPQHF.

In this sample, this clone turned up once. This CDR3 reads CASSHPGPANEKLFF. The DNA of the CDR3 is TGCGCCAGCAGCCACCCTGGACCCGCTAATGAAAAACTGTTTTTT. This sequence joins TRBV4-1 and TRBJ1-4; no reliable D call. This CDR3 is built from 15 residues. Trimming cost V 3 bases and J 3 bases, with 11 bases left between them. Germline V gene data show CDR1 as MGHRA and CDR2 as YSYEKL.

The chain recombines TRBV9 with TRBJ2-7; weak D call: TRBD1 (5 bases). Trimming removed 4 bases at V and 6 bases at J, with 14 bases between. There are 13 residues in the CDR3. Per germline, CDR1 SGDLS and CDR2 YYNGEE. The CDR3 loop is CASSPREGAEQYF. The CDR3 coding sequence is TGTGCCAGCAGCCCCCGTGAAGGGGCCGAGCAGTACTTC.

The CDR3 region has the DNA TGCGCCAGCAGCTTGGGGACTAGCACAGATACGCAGTATTTT. It codes for CASSLGTSTDTQYF. The chain joins TRBV5-1 to TRBJ2-3, with D perhaps TRBD2 (5 bases). Trimming cost V 0 bases and J 0 bases, with 5 bases left between them. Germline values: CDR1 SGHRS, CDR2 YFSETQ. The CDR3 is 14 residues long. Filled out from reference TRBV5-1 and TRBJ2-3, the complete variable domain reads KAGVTQTPRYLIKTRGQQVTLSCSPISGHRSVSWYQQTPGQGLQFLFEYFSETQRNKGNFPGRFSGRQFSNSRSEMNVSTLELGDSALYLCASSLGTSTDTQYFGPGTRLTVL.